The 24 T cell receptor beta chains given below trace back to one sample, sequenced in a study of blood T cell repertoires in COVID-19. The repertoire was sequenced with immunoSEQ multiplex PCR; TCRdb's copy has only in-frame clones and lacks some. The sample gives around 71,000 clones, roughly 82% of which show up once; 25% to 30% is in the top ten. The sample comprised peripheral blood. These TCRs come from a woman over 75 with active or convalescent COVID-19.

CDR3 in DNA: TGTGCCAGCAGCCCCTGGGGGGGCGCCAGTGGCTACACCTTC. It is translated as CASSPWGGASGYTF. The rearrangement joins TRBV7-2 to TRBJ1-2, with D perhaps TRBD1 (6 bases). Germline-derived CDR1 and CDR2 are SGHTA and FQGNSA. Trimming stripped 5 bases from V and 7 bases from J, with 17 bases between. The CDR3 extends over 14 amino acids. The variable domain in full, completed from reference TRBV7-2 and TRBJ1-2, reads GAGVSQSPSNKVTEKGKDVELRCDPISGHTALYWYRQSLGQGLEFLIYFQGNSAPDKSGLPSDRFSAERTGGSVSTLTIQRTQQEDSAVYLCASSPWGGASGYTFGSGTRLTVV.

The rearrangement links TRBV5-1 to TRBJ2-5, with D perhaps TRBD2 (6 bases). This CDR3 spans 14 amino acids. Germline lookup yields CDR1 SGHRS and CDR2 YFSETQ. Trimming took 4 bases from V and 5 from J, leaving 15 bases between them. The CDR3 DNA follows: TGCGCCAGCAGCCCCTCGGCGGGGCGTGAGACCCAGTACTTC. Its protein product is CASSPSAGRETQYF.

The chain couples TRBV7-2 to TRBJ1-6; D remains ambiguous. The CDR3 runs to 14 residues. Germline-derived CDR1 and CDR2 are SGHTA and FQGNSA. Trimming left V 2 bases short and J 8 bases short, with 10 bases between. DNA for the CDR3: TGTGCCAGCAGCTTAACACCCGGGGATTCACCCCTCCACTTT. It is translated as CASSLTPGDSPLHF.

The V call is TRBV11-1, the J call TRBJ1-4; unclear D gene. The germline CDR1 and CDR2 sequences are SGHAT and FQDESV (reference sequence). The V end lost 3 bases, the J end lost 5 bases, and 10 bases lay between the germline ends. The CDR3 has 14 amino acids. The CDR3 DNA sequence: TGTGCCAGCAGCTTTGGAGGTACAAATGAAAAACTGTTTTTT. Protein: CASSFGGTNEKLFF.

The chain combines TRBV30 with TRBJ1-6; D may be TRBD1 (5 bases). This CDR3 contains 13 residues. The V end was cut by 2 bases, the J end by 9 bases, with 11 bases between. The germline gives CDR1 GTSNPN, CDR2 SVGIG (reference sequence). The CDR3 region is CAWSRQGLSPLHF. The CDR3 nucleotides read TGTGCCTGGAGTAGGCAGGGACTTTCACCCCTCCACTTT.

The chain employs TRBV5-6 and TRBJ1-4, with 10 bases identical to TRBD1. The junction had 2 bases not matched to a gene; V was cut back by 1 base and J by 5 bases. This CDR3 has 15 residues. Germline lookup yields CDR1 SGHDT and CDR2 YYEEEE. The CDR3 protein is CASSLRTGGNEKLFF. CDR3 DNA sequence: TGTGCCAGCAGCTTGCGGACAGGGGGAAATGAAAAACTGTTTTTT.

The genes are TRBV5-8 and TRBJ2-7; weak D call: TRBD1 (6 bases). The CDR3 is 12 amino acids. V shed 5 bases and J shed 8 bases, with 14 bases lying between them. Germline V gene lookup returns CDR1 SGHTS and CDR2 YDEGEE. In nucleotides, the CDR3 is TGTGCCAGCAGTTATAGGGGACAAAAGCAGTACTTC. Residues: CASSYRGQKQYF.

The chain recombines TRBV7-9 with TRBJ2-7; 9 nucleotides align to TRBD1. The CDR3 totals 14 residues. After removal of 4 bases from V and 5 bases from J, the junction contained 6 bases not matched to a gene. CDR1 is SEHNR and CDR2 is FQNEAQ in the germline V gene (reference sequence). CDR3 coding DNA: TGTGCCAGCAGCTCGCGGACAGGGGCGCACGAGCAGTACTTC. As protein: CASSSRTGAHEQYF. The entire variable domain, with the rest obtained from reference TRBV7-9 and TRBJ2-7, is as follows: DTGVSQNPRHKITKRGQNVTFRCDPISEHNRLYWYRQTLGQGPEFLTYFQNEAQLEKSRLLSDRFSAERPKGSFSTLEIQRTEQGDSAMYLCASSSRTGAHEQYFGPGTRLTVT.

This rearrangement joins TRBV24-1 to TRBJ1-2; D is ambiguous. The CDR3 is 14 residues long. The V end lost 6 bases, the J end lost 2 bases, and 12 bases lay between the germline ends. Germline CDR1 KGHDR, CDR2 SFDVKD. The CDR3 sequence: CATSPGVINYGYTF. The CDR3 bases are TGTGCCACCAGTCCCGGGGTAATAAACTATGGCTACACCTTC.

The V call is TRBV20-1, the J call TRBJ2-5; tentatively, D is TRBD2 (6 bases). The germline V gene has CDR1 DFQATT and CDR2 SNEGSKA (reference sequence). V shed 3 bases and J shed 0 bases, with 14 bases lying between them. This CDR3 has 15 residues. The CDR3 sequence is CSASRTGLHQETQYF. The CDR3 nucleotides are TGCAGTGCTAGTCGTACGGGACTTCACCAAGAGACCCAGTACTTC.

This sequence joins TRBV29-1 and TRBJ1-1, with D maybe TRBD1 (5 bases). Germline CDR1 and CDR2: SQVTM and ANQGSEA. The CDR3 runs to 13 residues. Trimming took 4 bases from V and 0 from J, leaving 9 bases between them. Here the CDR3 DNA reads TGCAGCGTTGGGGGGGGGATGAACACTGAAGCTTTCTTT. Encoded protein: CSVGGGMNTEAFF. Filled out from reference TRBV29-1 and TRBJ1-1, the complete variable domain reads SAVISQKPSRDICQRGTSLTIQCQVDSQVTMMFWYRQQPGQSLTLIATANQGSEATYESGFVIDKFPISRPNLTFSTLTVSNMSPEDSSIYLCSVGGGMNTEAFFGQGTRLTVV.

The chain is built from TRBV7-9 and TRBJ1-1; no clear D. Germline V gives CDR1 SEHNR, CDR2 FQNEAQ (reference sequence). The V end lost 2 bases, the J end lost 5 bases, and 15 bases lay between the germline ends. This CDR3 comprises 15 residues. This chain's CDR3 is CASSLLLAGSTEAFF. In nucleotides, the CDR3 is TGTGCCAGCAGCTTACTACTGGCAGGAAGTACTGAAGCTTTCTTT. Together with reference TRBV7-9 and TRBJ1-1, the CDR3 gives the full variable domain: DTGVSQNPRHKITKRGQNVTFRCDPISEHNRLYWYRQTLGQGPEFLTYFQNEAQLEKSRLLSDRFSAERPKGSFSTLEIQRTEQGDSAMYLCASSLLLAGSTEAFFGQGTRLTVV.

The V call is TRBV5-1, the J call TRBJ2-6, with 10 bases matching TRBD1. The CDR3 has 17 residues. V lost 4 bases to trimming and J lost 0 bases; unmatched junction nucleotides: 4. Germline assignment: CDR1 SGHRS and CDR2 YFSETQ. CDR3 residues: CASSHGTGASGANVLTF. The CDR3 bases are TGCGCCAGCAGCCACGGGACAGGGGCCTCTGGGGCCAACGTCCTGACTTTC.

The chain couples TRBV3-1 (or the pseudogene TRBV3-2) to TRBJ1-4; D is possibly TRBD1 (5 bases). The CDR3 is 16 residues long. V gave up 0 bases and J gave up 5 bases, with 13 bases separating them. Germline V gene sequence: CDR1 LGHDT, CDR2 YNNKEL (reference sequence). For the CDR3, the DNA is TGTGCCAGCAGCCAAGAAAGGCCAGGGATCAATGAAAAACTGTTTTTT. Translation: CASSQERPGINEKLFF.

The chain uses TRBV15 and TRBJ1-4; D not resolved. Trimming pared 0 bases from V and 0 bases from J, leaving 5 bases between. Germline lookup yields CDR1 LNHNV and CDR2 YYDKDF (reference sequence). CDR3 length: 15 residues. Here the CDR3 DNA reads TGTGCCACCAGCAGAGAGAGAACAACTAATGAAAAACTGTTTTTT. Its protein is CATSRERTTNEKLFF.

CDR3 protein: CASSPLAGGRETQYF. The CDR3, as DNA: TGCGCCAGCAGCCCTTTGGCGGGGGGGCGAGAGACCCAGTACTTC. V gene TRBV5-1 combines with J gene TRBJ2-5; TRBD2 matches 9 bases. Germline V CDR1 and CDR2: SGHRS, YFSETQ. The ends lost 4 bases at V and 4 bases at J; junction bases unmatched: 8. This CDR3 is 15 amino acids long.

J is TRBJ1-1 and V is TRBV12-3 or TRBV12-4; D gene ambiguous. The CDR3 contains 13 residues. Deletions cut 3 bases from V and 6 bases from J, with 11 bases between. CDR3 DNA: TGTGCCAGCAGTTTTGGGTCGGCGGCTGAAGCTTTCTTT. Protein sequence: CASSFGSAAEAFF.

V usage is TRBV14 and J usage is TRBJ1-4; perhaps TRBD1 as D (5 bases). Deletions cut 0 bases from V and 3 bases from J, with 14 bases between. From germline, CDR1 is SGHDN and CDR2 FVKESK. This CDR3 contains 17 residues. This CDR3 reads CASSQERGASPNEKLFF. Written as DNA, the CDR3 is TGTGCCAGCAGCCAAGAACGTGGGGCATCACCTAATGAAAAACTGTTTTTT. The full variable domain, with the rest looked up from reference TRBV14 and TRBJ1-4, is EAGVTQFPSHSVIEKGQTVTLRCDPISGHDNLYWYRRVMGKEIKFLLHFVKESKQDESGMPNNRFLAERTGGTYSTLKVQPAELEDSGVYFCASSQERGASPNEKLFFGSGTQLSVL.

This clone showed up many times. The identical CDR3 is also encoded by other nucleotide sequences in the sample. For the CDR3, the DNA is TGTGCCAGCTCACCCAGACAGGGGCAGGAGACCCAGTACTTC. Its protein is CASSPRQGQETQYF. J is TRBJ2-5 and V is TRBV18; TRBD1 aligns across 8 bases. CDR1 and CDR2 (germline): KGHSH, LQKENI. The CDR3 has 14 residues. V trimming: 3 bases; J trimming: 5 bases; junction bases outside the gene matches: 5.

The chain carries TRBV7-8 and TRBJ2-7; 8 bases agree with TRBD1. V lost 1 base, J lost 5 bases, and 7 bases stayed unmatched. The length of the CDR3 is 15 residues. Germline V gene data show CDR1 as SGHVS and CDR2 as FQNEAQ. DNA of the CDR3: TGTGCCAGCAGCTTAGACGGACAGGGTGGACACGAGCAGTACTTC. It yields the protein CASSLDGQGGHEQYF. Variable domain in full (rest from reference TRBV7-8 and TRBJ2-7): GAGVSQSPRYKVAKRGQDVALRCDPISGHVSLFWYQQALGQGPEFLTYFQNEAQLDKSGLPSDRFFAERPEGSVSTLKIQRTQQEDSAVYLCASSLDGQGGHEQYFGPGTRLTVT.

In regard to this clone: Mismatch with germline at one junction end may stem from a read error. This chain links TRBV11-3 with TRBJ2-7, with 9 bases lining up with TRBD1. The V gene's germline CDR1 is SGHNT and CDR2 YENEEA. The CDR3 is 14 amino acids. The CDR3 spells CASSQQGASNEQYF. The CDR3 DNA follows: TGTGCCAGCAGCCAACAGGGGGCCTCCAACGAGCAGTACTTC.

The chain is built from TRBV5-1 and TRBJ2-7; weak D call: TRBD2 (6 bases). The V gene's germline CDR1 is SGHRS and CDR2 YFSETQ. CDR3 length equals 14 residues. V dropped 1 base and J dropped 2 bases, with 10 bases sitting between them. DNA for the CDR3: TGCGCCAGCAGCTTGCAGGCGGGGACCTACGAGCAGTACTTC. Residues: CASSLQAGTYEQYF.

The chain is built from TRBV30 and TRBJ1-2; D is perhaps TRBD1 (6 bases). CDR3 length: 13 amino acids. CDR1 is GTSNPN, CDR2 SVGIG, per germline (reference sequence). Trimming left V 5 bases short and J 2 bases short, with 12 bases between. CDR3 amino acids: CAWARQENYGYTF. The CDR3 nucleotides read TGTGCCTGGGCAAGACAGGAAAACTATGGCTACACCTTC.

CDR3 coding DNA: TGTGCCAGCAGAAAGGGACAGGGCTATGGCTACACCTTC. This gives the protein CASRKGQGYGYTF. The rearrangement links TRBV12-3 or TRBV12-4 to TRBJ1-2, with TRBD1 matching over 9 bases. V shed 6 bases, J shed 4 bases, and the junction held 3 bases outside the gene matches. The CDR3 contains 13 residues.